The source of this T cell receptor beta chain is a study of OX40 agonist ivuxolimab in advanced cancers. This CDR3 comprises 13 residues. CDR1 and CDR2 from the germline V gene are MNHEY and SMNVEV (reference sequence). The V gene lost 5 bases and the J gene lost 0 bases, with 8 bases spanning the gap. Data came from immunoSEQ multiplex PCR; TCRdb stores just in-frame clones and leaves some out. The top ten hold about 13% of the sample, which has roughly 68,000 clones, 85% to 90% seen once. This material consisted of CD4+ or CD8+ T cells sorted from blood, taken in a trial of the OX40 agonist ivuxolimab. This TCR derives from an adult with an advanced solid tumor such as melanoma, head and neck, liver or kidney cancer. The chain recombines TRBV27 with TRBJ2-7; the D is unclear. As DNA, the CDR3 is TGTGCCAGCAGTCCCAGGAGCTCCTACGAGCAGTACTTC. Encoded protein: CASSPRSSYEQYF.